A selection of T cell receptor beta chains follows, all from one sample in a study of T cells in Graves' hyperthyroidism and ophthalmopathy. MiXCR was run by TCRdb on the multiplex PCR reads, yielding one entry per CDR3 protein. The sample yields nearly 600,000 distinct CDR3 sequences, 12% to 15% seen once. The sample taken for sequencing was blood. The origin of the receptors is a woman aged 18-30 years with Graves' ophthalmopathy. Both conserved end residues are part of each CDR3. A D gene is named only where the DNA matches it firmly. Only part of the rows carry a size: once, few, many, or a class if the clone is expanded.

v_call	j_call	d_call	clone_size	cdr3_nt	cdr3_aa
TRBV6-1	TRBJ1-1	NA	many	TGTGCCAGCAGTCCGGACATCTGGAACACTGAAGCTTTCTTT	CASSPDIWNTEAFF
TRBV6-1	TRBJ2-7	TRBD2	many	TGTGCCACCAATAACCGCCGGACTAGCGGGAGTGACGAGCAGTACTTC	CATNNRRTSGSDEQYF
TRBV5-1	TRBJ2-7	TRBD1	many	TGCGCCAGCAGCTTAGGACAGGTCTACGAGCAGTACTTC	CASSLGQVYEQYF
TRBV2	TRBJ1-1	NA	NA	TGTGCCAGCGGGGTTTTACAGGGTGGTCCATCGAGTAACACTGAAGCTTTCTTT	CASGVLQGGPSSNTEAFF
TRBV18	TRBJ1-2	NA	many	TGTGCCAGCTCACCGCGCGGCAACCATGGCTACACCTTC	CASSPRGNHGYTF
TRBV9	TRBJ2-3	NA	many	TGTGCCAGCAGCGTAGGGGAAGCTAGCACAGATACGCAGTATTTT	CASSVGEASTDTQYF
TRBV7-3	TRBJ2-7	NA	NA	TGTGCCAGCAGCTTAAACCCCGGAGGGCGAGGAAACGAGCAGTACTTC	CASSLNPGGRGNEQYF
TRBV5-1	TRBJ2-3	NA	NA	TGCGCCAGCAGCTCTCCCCGCGGGGCTAGAGACGGCCCAGATACGCAGTATTTT	CASSSPRGARDGPDTQYF
TRBV2	TRBJ2-1	NA	many	TGTGCCAGCAGTCCAGCTTCCGGGACAACCGACAATGAGCAGTTCTTC	CASSPASGTTDNEQFF
TRBV4-1	TRBJ2-7	NA	NA	TGCGCCAGCAGCCAAGTTCTAGCCTACGAGCAGTACTTC	CASSQVLAYEQYF